This T cell receptor beta chain was recorded in a study of T cells after posttransplantation cyclophosphamide. This CDR3 comprises 14 residues. Trimming stripped 1 base from V and 8 bases from J, with 14 bases between. Per germline, CDR1 SGHVS and CDR2 FQNEAQ. This clone was seen repeatedly, ten times or more. Its antigen remains unknown. Profiled with immunoSEQ multiplex PCR; TCRdb holds only in-frame clones, not every one. This sample comprises over 25,000 clones, none seen once only. Study-wide results and caveats: TRB overlap between skin or GI tissue T cells and blood was limited.

The chain carries TRBV7-8 and TRBJ1-2, with a possible D match to TRBD1 (5 bases). The TCR originated in an older woman in good health, CMV-negative, and a related stem cell transplant donor. What was sequenced was PBMCs. In DNA, the CDR3 is TGTGCCAGCAGCTTAGAGAGGCAGGGCGGCGGCTACACCTTC. Translated: CASSLERQGGGYTF.